Listed below are T cell receptor beta chains from one sample, sequenced in a study of cytomegalovirus exposure and HLA in healthy donors. Profiled with immunoSEQ multiplex PCR; TCRdb holds only in-frame clones, not every one. The table shows about 270,000 clones, with around 86% occurring only once. Sequencing input: PBMCs. These receptors originate from a man aged 40-49 years in good health and CMV-seropositive. CDR3s include the opening cysteine and the closing phenylalanine or tryptophan. The D gene is left open where the match is weak. A row's size may be missing; if present it is once, few, many or a size class.

V gene: TRBV28
CDR3 length: 15
D gene: .
clone size: .
J gene: TRBJ1-4
CDR3 protein: CASSPGGAANEKLFF
CDR3 DNA: TGTGCCAGCAGCCCCGGGGGGGCGGCTAATGAAAAACTGTTTTTT

V gene: TRBV21-1
CDR3 length: 15
D gene: .
clone size: .
J gene: TRBJ1-1
CDR3 protein: CASSRVGQTNTEAFF
CDR3 DNA: TGTGCCAGCAGCCGCGTCGGACAGACCAACACTGAAGCTTTCTTT

V gene: TRBV10-2
CDR3 length: 15
D gene: .
clone size: .
J gene: TRBJ1-4
CDR3 protein: CASSEMGRFGEKLFF
CDR3 DNA: TGCGCCAGCAGTGAGATGGGCAGGTTCGGTGAAAAACTGTTTTTT

V gene: TRBV5-1
CDR3 length: 16
D gene: .
clone size: .
J gene: TRBJ2-3
CDR3 protein: CASSLGMAASTDTQYF
CDR3 DNA: TGCGCCAGCAGCTTGGGTATGGCGGCTAGCACAGATACGCAGTATTTT

V gene: TRBV9
CDR3 length: 16
D gene: TRBD2
clone size: .
J gene: TRBJ2-1
CDR3 protein: CASSPGLADHYNEQFF
CDR3 DNA: TGTGCCAGCAGCCCGGGACTAGCGGACCACTACAATGAGCAGTTCTTC

V gene: TRBV19
CDR3 length: 14
D gene: TRBD1
clone size: .
J gene: TRBJ1-2
CDR3 protein: CASSLTGTANGYTF
CDR3 DNA: TGTGCCAGTAGCTTGACCGGGACAGCAAATGGCTACACCTTC

V gene: TRBV5-1
CDR3 length: 16
D gene: .
clone size: once
J gene: TRBJ2-2
CDR3 protein: CASSLIELANTGELFF
CDR3 DNA: TGCGCCAGCAGCTTGATAGAGCTCGCGAACACCGGGGAGCTGTTTTTT

V gene: TRBV15
CDR3 length: 13
D gene: .
clone size: few
J gene: TRBJ2-1
CDR3 protein: CATRPAHPGEQFF
CDR3 DNA: TGTGCCACCAGACCCGCTCACCCAGGGGAGCAGTTCTTC

V gene: TRBV7-8
CDR3 length: 15
D gene: TRBD2
clone size: .
J gene: TRBJ2-7
CDR3 protein: CASSDTSGISHEQYF
CDR3 DNA: TGTGCCAGCTCGGATACTAGCGGGATTTCCCACGAGCAGTACTTC

V gene: TRBV5-1
CDR3 length: 14
D gene: TRBD1
clone size: .
J gene: TRBJ2-5
CDR3 protein: CASSLQGQGFHQYF
CDR3 DNA: TGCGCCAGCAGCCTGCAGGGACAGGGATTCCACCAGTACTTC

V gene: TRBV5-1
CDR3 length: 15
D gene: .
clone size: .
J gene: TRBJ2-1
CDR3 protein: CASSLDAGSYNEQFF
CDR3 DNA: TGCGCCAGCAGCTTGGATGCGGGGTCCTACAATGAGCAGTTCTTC

V gene: TRBV6-6
CDR3 length: 14
D gene: TRBD2
clone size: .
J gene: TRBJ2-7
CDR3 protein: CATTGGDKAYEQYF
CDR3 DNA: TGTGCCACCACGGGAGGGGACAAGGCCTACGAGCAGTACTTC

V gene: TRBV29-1
CDR3 length: 14
D gene: .
clone size: .
J gene: TRBJ2-3
CDR3 protein: CSVSTGYKKDTQYF
CDR3 DNA: TGCAGCGTTTCAACAGGGTACAAAAAAGATACGCAGTATTTT

V gene: TRBV29-1
CDR3 length: 14
D gene: TRBD1
clone size: .
J gene: TRBJ1-4
CDR3 protein: CSVESGTGDEKLFF
CDR3 DNA: TGCAGCGTTGAGTCCGGGACAGGGGACGAAAAACTGTTTTTT

V gene: TRBV5-4
CDR3 length: 13
D gene: .
clone size: .
J gene: TRBJ1-1
CDR3 protein: CASSLGTPRGAFF
CDR3 DNA: TGTGCCAGCAGCTTGGGCACCCCGCGGGGAGCTTTCTTT

V gene: TRBV28
CDR3 length: 14
D gene: .
clone size: .
J gene: TRBJ1-4
CDR3 protein: CASSLNSPPRELFF
CDR3 DNA: TGTGCCAGCAGTTTAAACAGCCCGCCGAGGGAACTGTTTTTT

V gene: TRBV27
CDR3 length: 15
D gene: TRBD2
clone size: .
J gene: TRBJ2-1
CDR3 protein: CASSPAGVRGNEQFF
CDR3 DNA: TGTGCCAGCAGTCCAGCGGGAGTTCGGGGCAATGAGCAGTTCTTC

V gene: TRBV6-5
CDR3 length: 16
D gene: TRBD2
clone size: .
J gene: TRBJ2-1
CDR3 protein: CASSYEREGLDNEQFF
CDR3 DNA: TGTGCCAGCAGTTACGAGCGGGAGGGCCTGGACAATGAGCAGTTCTTC

V gene: TRBV25-1
CDR3 length: 17
D gene: .
clone size: .
J gene: TRBJ1-4
CDR3 protein: CASSVKARYSTNEKLFF
CDR3 DNA: TGTGCCAGCAGTGTTAAGGCGCGATACAGCACTAATGAAAAACTGTTTTTT

V gene: TRBV5-1
CDR3 length: 14
D gene: .
clone size: few
J gene: TRBJ1-4
CDR3 protein: CASKEISTNEKLFF
CDR3 DNA: TGCGCCAGCAAGGAGATATCAACTAATGAAAAACTGTTTTTT

V gene: TRBV27
CDR3 length: 15
D gene: TRBD1
clone size: .
J gene: TRBJ1-2
CDR3 protein: CASTPGGEFNYGYTF
CDR3 DNA: TGTGCCAGCACCCCAGGGGGCGAATTTAACTATGGCTACACCTTC

V gene: TRBV2
CDR3 length: 14
D gene: TRBD1
clone size: .
J gene: TRBJ1-1
CDR3 protein: CASSYRGMNTEAFF
CDR3 DNA: TGTGCCAGCAGTTACAGGGGGATGAACACTGAAGCTTTCTTT

V gene: TRBV28
CDR3 length: 15
D gene: TRBD2
clone size: .
J gene: TRBJ2-1
CDR3 protein: CASRTRTRRYNEQFF
CDR3 DNA: TGTGCCAGCCGGACCCGGACTAGGAGGTACAATGAGCAGTTCTTC

V gene: TRBV2
CDR3 length: 15
D gene: TRBD1
clone size: .
J gene: TRBJ2-7
CDR3 protein: CASSNGQGRTYEQYF
CDR3 DNA: TGTGCCAGCAGCAACGGACAGGGGAGGACGTACGAGCAGTACTTC

V gene: TRBV7-9
CDR3 length: 15
D gene: TRBD1
clone size: .
J gene: TRBJ2-7
CDR3 protein: CASSSWDRGFDEQYF
CDR3 DNA: TGTGCCAGCAGCTCCTGGGACAGGGGGTTCGACGAGCAGTACTTC

V gene: TRBV2
CDR3 length: 16
D gene: .
clone size: .
J gene: TRBJ1-5
CDR3 protein: CASSETGSYSNQPQHF
CDR3 DNA: TGTGCCAGCAGTGAAACAGGGTCGTATAGCAATCAGCCCCAGCATTTT

V gene: TRBV19
CDR3 length: 14
D gene: TRBD1
clone size: .
J gene: TRBJ1-3
CDR3 protein: CASSGTGDLHTIYF
CDR3 DNA: TGTGCCAGTAGCGGGACAGGGGACCTTCACACCATATATTTT

V gene: TRBV7-3
CDR3 length: 13
D gene: .
clone size: few
J gene: TRBJ2-3
CDR3 protein: CASSLGATDTQYF
CDR3 DNA: TGTGCCAGCAGCTTAGGAGCCACAGATACGCAGTATTTT

V gene: TRBV10-3
CDR3 length: 16
D gene: .
clone size: .
J gene: TRBJ2-5
CDR3 protein: CAISGQGGAGRETQYF
CDR3 DNA: TGTGCCATCAGTGGACAAGGCGGGGCGGGAAGAGAGACCCAGTACTTC